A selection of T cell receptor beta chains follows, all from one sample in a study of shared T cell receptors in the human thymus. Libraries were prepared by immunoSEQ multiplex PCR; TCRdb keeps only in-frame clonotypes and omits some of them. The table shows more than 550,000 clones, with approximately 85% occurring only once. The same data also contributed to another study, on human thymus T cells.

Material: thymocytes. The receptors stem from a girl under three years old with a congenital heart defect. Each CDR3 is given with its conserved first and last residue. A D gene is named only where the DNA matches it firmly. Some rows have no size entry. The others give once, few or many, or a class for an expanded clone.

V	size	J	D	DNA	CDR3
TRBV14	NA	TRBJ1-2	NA	TGTGCCAGCAGCCAACGCAGATCCCCACAGACTAAAACAACCCTAAATTTAGGTGTAAGTGGCTACACCTTC	CASSQRRSPQTKTTLNLGVSGYTF
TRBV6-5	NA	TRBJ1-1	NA	TGTGCCAGCAGGAAGACAGGGAACACTGAAGCTTTCTTT	CASRKTGNTEAFF
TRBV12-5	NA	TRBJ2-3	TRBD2	TGTGCTAGTGGTTTGCCCCGCGGGGGTAGGGGAGATACGCAGTATTTT	CASGLPRGGRGDTQYF
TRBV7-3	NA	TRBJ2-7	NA	TGTGCCAGCAGCTTATACCCACAAGGAGGGAACAGCCGCTACGAGCAGTACTTC	CASSLYPQGGNSRYEQYF
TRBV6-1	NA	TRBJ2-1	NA	TGTGCCAGCACGTGGCAGTGGGGAGATGAGCAGTTCTTC	CASTWQWGDEQFF
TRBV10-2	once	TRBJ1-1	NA	TGCGCCAGCAGGGTCCAGGGTCTGAACAGGTGGAACACTGAAGCTTTCTTT	CASRVQGLNRWNTEAFF
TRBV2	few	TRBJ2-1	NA	TGTGCCAGCAGTGAAGCGAGAGGTGGACTTGACATGTTCTCCTACAATGAGCAGTTCTTC	CASSEARGGLDMFSYNEQFF
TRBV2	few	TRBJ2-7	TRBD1	TGTGCCAGCAGTTCGGACAGGGGCAAGGACGAGCAGTACTTC	CASSSDRGKDEQYF
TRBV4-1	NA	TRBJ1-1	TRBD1	TGCGCCAGCAGCAACTGGGTTATGACGGCAGGGGGAGGCACTGAAGCTTTCTTT	CASSNWVMTAGGGTEAFF
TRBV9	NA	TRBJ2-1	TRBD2	TGTGCCAGCAGCGTATCTATAGCGGGGGGGCAATTCAGCTACAATGAGCAGTTCTTC	CASSVSIAGGQFSYNEQFF
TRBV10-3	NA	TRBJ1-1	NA	TGTGCCATCAGACACCCCAAAGTGGACACTGAAGCTTTCTTT	CAIRHPKVDTEAFF
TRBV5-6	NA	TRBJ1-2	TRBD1	TGTGCCAGCTCGGACAGGGGGCCGGATGGCTACACCTTC	CASSDRGPDGYTF
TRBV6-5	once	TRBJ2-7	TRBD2	TGTGCCCTGATGGGACTAGCGGATCTACGAGGGCAGTACTTC	CALMGLADLRGQYF
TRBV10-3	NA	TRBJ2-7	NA	TGTGCCATCAGTAACCAGATGGGGGGCTACGAGCAGTACTTC	CAISNQMGGYEQYF
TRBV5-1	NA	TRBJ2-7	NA	TGCGCCAGCAGCTTGGCCTCAGGCAGGCCATCCTACGAGCAGTACTTC	CASSLASGRPSYEQYF
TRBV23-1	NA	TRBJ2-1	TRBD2	TGCGCCAGCAGGATAAAGCGGGGGGGTTGGGATGAGCAGTTCTTC	CASRIKRGGWDEQFF
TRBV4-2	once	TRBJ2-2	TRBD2	TGTGCCAGCAGCCAAGATCTCGGGCCTAGCGGGGTGTGCACCGGGGAGCTGTTTTTT	CASSQDLGPSGVCTGELFF
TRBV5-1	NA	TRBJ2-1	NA	TGCGCCAGCAGCTTGGTGTTGCGGGGATCGTCGTACAATGAGCAGTTCTTC	CASSLVLRGSSYNEQFF
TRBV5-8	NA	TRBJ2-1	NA	TGTGCCAGCAGCTTAACTCCCAGGGCAGGGGAGCAGTTCTTC	CASSLTPRAGEQFF